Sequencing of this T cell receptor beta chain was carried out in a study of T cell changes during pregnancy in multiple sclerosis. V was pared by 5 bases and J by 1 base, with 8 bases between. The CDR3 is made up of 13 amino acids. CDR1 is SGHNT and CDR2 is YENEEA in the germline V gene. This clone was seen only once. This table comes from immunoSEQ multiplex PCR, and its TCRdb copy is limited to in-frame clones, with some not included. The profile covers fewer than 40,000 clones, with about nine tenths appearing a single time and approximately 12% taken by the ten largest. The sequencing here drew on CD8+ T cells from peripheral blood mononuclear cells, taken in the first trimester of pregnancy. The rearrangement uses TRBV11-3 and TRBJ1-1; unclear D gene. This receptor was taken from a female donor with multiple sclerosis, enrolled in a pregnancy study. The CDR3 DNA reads TGTGCCAGCAGCACGAACACGAACACTGAAGCTTTCTTT. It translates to CASSTNTNTEAFF.